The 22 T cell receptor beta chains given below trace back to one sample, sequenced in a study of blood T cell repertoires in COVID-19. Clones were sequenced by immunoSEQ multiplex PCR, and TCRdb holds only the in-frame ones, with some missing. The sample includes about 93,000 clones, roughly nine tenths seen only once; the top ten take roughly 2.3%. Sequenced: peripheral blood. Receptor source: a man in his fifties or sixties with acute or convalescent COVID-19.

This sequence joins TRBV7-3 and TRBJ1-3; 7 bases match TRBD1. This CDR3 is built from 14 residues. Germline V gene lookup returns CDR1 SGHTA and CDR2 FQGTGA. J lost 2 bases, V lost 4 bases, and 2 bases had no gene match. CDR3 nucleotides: TGTGCCAGCAGCTCTACAGGGGCTGGAAACACCATATATTTT. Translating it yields CASSSTGAGNTIYF.

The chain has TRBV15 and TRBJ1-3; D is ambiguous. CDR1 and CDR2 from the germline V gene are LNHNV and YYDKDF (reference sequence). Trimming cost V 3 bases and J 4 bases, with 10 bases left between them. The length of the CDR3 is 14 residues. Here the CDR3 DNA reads TGTGCCACCAGCAGTCTACCGGGAGGAAACACCATATATTTT. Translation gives CATSSLPGGNTIYF.

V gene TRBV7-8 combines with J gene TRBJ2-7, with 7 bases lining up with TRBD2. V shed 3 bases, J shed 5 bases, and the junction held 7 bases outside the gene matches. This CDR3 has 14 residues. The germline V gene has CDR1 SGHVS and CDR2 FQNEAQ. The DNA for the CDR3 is TGTGCCAGCAGCTTCAAGCGGGACGCCAACGAGCAGTACTTC. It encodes CASSFKRDANEQYF.

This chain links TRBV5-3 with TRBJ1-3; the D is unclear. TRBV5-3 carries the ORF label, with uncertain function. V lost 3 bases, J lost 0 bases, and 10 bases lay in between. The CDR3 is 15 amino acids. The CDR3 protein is CARSYAPHSGNTIYF. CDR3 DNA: TGTGCCAGAAGCTACGCGCCGCACTCTGGAAACACCATATATTTT.

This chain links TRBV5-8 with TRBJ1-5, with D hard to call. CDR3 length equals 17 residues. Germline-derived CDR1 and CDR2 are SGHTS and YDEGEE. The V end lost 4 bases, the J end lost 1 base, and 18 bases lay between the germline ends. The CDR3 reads CASSRLRLGSSNQPQHF. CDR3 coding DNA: TGTGCCAGCAGCCGCCTCCGGTTGGGCAGCAGCAATCAGCCCCAGCATTTT. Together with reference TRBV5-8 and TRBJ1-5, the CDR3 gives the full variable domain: EAGVTQSPTHLIKTRGQQATLRCSPISGHTSVYWYQQALGLGLQFLLWYDEGEERNRGNFPPRFSGRQFPNYSSELNVNALELEDSALYLCASSRLRLGSSNQPQHFGDGTRLSIL.

CDR3 protein: CASRGSGGAKNEQFF. Written as DNA, the CDR3 is TGCGCCAGCAGAGGAAGCGGGGGGGCCAAAAATGAGCAGTTCTTC. The chain links TRBV5-1 to TRBJ2-1, with TRBD2 matching 10 bases. In germline, CDR1 is SGHRS, CDR2 YFSETQ. The CDR3 length is 15 residues. The V gene end was trimmed by 5 bases and the J gene end by 7 bases; junction bases not matched to a gene: 9. Full variable domain (outside the CDR3, taken from reference TRBV5-1 and TRBJ2-1): KAGVTQTPRYLIKTRGQQVTLSCSPISGHRSVSWYQQTPGQGLQFLFEYFSETQRNKGNFPGRFSGRQFSNSRSEMNVSTLELGDSALYLCASRGSGGAKNEQFFGPGTRLTVL.

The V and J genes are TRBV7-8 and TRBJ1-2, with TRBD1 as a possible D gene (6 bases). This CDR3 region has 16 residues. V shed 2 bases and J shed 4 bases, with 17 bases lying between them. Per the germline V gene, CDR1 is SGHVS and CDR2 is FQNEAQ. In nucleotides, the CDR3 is TGTGCCAGCAGCTTAAATTCTCTGGGGGCAGTCTATGGCTACACCTTC. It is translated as CASSLNSLGAVYGYTF.

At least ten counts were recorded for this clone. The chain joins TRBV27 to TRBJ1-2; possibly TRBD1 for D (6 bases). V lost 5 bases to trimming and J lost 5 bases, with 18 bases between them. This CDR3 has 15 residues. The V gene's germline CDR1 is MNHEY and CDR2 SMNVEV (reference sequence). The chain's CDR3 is CASSPSGQLPYGYTF. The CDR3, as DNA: TGTGCCAGCAGTCCCTCAGGACAGCTCCCTTATGGCTACACCTTC.

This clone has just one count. The CDR3 DNA sequence: TGTGCCAGCAGCGTCGACAGGGTTGGGAACACTGAAGCTTTCTTT. This gives the protein CASSVDRVGNTEAFF. The chain combines TRBV9 with TRBJ1-1; 7 nucleotides agree with TRBD1. This CDR3 comprises 15 residues. With 2 bases clipped from V and 1 base from J, the junction kept 5 bases outside the gene matches. Germline CDR1 SGDLS, CDR2 YYNGEE.

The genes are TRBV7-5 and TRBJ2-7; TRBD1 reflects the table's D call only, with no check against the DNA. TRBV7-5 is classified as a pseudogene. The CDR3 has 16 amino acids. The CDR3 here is CARSLRDRVRFGEQYV. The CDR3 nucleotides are TGTGCCAGAAGCTTAAGGGACAGGGTGCGATTTGGGGAGCAGTACGTC.

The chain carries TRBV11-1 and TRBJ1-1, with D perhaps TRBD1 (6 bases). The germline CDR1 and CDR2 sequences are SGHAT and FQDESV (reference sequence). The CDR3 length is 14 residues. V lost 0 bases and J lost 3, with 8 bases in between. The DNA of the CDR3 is TGTGCCAGCAGCTTAGCGGGGGCGTACACTGAAGCTTTCTTT. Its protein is CASSLAGAYTEAFF.

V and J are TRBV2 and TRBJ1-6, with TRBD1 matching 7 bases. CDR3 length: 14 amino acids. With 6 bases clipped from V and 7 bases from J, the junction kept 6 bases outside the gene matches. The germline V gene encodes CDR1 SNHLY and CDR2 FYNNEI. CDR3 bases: TGTGCCAGCAGGTACAGGGGTCGGAATTCACCCCTCCACTTT. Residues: CASRYRGRNSPLHF.

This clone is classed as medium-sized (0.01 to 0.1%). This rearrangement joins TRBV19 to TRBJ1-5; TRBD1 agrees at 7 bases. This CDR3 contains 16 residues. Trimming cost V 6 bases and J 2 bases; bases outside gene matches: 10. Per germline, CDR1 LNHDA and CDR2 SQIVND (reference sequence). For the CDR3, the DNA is TGTGCCAGTAGGACAGGTAGTACAGGGGGCAATCAGCCCCAGCATTTT. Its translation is CASRTGSTGGNQPQHF.

This chain's CDR3 is CASSLPTGTEAFF. As DNA, the CDR3 is TGCGCCAGCAGCCTCCCGACAGGCACTGAAGCTTTCTTT. The V and J genes are TRBV5-1 and TRBJ1-1; D perhaps matches TRBD1 (6 bases). V lost 4 bases and J lost 4, with 11 bases in between. The CDR3 sequence is 13 residues long. Per germline, CDR1 SGHRS and CDR2 YFSETQ.

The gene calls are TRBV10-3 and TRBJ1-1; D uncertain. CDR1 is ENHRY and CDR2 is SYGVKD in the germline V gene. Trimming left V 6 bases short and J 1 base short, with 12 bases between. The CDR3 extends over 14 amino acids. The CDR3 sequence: CAIRATGRNTEAFF. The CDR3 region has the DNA TGTGCCATCAGAGCAACCGGGAGGAACACTGAAGCTTTCTTT.

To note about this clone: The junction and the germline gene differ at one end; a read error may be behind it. CDR3 sequence reads: CASSYSGTGRNTSPIF. The CDR3, as DNA: TGTGCCAGCAGTTACTCCGGGACAGGGCGTAATACGAGTCCAATCTTC. The V gene is TRBV6-2 or TRBV6-3, the J gene TRBJ2-1, with 9 bases aligning to TRBD1. The CDR3 has 16 residues. Germline values: CDR1 MNHEY, CDR2 SVGEGT.

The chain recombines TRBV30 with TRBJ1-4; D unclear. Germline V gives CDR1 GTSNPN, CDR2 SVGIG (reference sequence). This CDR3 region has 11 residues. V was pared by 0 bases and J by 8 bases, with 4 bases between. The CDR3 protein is CAWSVQEKLFF. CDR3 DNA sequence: TGTGCCTGGAGTGTACAAGAAAAACTGTTTTTT.

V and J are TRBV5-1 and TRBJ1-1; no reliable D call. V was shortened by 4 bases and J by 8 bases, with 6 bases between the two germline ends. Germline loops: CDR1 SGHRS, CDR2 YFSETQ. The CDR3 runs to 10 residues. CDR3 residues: CASSPPEAFF. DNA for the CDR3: TGCGCCAGCAGCCCTCCGGAAGCTTTCTTT.

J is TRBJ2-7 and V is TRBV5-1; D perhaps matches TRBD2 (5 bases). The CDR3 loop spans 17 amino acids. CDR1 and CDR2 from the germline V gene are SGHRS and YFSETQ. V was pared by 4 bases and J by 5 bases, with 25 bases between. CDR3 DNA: TGCGCCAGCAGCCCCGGCTCCATTACATTTCCGGGAAACGAGCAGTACTTC. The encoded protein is CASSPGSITFPGNEQYF.

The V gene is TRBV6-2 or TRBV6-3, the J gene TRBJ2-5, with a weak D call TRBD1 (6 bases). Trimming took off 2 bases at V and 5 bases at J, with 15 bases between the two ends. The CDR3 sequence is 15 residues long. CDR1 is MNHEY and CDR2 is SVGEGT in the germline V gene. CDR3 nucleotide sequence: TGTGCCAGCAGTTACGTGGGGGCCAGGAGGGAGACCCAGTACTTC. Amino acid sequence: CASSYVGARRETQYF.

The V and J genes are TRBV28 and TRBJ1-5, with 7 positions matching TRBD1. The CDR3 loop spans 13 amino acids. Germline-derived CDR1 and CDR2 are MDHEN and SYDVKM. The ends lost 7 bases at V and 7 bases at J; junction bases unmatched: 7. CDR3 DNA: TGTGCCAGCACCACGACAGGGATACAGCCCCAGCATTTT. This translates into CASTTTGIQPQHF. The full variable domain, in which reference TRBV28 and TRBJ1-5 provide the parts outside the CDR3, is DVKVTQSSRYLVKRTGEKVFLECVQDMDHENMFWYRQDPGLGLRLIYFSYDVKMKEKGDIPEGYSVSREKKERFSLILESASTNQTSMYLCASTTTGIQPQHFGDGTRLSIL.

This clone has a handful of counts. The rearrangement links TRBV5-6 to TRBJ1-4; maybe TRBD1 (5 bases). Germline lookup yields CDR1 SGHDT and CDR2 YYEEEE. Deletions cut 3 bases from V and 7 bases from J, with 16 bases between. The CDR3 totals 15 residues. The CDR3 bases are TGTGCCAGCAGCTCGCAGGGTGTTTGGGGTGAAAAACTGTTTTTT. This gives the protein CASSSQGVWGEKLFF.